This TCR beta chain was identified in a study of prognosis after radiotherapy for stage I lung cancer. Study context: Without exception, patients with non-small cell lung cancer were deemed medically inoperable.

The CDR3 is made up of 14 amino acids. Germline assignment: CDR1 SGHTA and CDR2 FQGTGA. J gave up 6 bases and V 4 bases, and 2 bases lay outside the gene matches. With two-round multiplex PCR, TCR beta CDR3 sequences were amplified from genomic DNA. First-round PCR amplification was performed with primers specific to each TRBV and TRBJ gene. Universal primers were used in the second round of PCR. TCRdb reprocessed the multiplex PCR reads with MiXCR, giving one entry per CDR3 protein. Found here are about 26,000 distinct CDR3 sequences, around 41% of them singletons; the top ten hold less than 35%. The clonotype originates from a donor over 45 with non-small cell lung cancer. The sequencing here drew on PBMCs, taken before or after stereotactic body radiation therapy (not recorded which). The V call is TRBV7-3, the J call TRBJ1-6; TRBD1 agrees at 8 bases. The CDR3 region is CASSSDRANSPLHF. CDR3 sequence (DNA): TGTGCCAGCAGCTCGGACAGGGCTAATTCACCCCTCCACTTT. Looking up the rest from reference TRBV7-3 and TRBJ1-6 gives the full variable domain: GAGVSQTPSNKVTEKGKYVELRCDPISGHTALYWYRQSLGQGPEFLIYFQGTGAADDSGLPNDRFFAVRPEGSVSTLKIQRTERGDSAVYLCASSSDRANSPLHFGNGTRLTVT.